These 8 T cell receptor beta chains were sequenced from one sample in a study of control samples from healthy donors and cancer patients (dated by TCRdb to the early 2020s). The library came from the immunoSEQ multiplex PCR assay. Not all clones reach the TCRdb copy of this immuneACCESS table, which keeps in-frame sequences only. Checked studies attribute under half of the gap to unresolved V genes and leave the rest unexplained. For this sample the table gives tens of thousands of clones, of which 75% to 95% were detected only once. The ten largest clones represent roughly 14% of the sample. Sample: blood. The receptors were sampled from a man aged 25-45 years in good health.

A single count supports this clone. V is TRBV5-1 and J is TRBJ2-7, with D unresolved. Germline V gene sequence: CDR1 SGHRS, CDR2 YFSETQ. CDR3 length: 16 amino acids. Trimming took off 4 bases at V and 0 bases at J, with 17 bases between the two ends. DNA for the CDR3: TGCGCCAGCAGCGTGGCACCCTCTTCTACCTCCTACGAGCAGTACTTC. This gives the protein CASSVAPSSTSYEQYF.

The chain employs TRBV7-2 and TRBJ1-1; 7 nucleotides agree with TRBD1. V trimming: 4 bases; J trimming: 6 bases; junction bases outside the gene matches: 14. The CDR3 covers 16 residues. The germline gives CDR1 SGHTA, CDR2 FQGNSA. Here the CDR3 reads CASSSTGVLGIPEAFF. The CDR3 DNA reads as TGTGCCAGCAGCTCAACAGGGGTCCTAGGTATTCCTGAAGCTTTCTTT.

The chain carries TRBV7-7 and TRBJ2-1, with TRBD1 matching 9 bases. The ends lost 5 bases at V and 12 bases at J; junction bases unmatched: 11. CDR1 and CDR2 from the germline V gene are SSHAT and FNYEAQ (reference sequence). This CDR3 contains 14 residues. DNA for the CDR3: TGTGCCAGCAGCGTATCCGGGACAGGGTATAGGCAGTTCTTC. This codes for CASSVSGTGYRQFF.

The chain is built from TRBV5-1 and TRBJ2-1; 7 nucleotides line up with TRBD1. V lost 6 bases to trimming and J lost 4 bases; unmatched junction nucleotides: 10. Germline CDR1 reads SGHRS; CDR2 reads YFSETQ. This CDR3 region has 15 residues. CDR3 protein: CASTGQSTGYNEQFF. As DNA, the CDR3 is TGCGCCAGCACGGGACAGTCGACGGGATACAATGAGCAGTTCTTC.

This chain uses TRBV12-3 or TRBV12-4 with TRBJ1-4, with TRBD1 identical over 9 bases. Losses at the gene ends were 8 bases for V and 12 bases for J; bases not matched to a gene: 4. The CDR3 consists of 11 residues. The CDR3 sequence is CASSTGGELFF. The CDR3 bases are TGTGCCAGCTCGACAGGGGGAGAACTGTTTTTT.

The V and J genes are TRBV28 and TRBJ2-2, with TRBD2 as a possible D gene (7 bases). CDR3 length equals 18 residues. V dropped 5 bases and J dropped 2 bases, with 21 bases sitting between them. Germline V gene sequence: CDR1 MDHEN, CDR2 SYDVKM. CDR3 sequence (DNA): TGTGCCAGCAGTAACACCGGGGGACGGGGGGCAAACACCGGGGAGCTGTTTTTT. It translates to CASSNTGGRGANTGELFF.

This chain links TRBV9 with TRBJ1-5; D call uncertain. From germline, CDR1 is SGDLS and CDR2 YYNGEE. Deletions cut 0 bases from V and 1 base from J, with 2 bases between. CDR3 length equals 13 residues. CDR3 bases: TGTGCCAGCAGCGTAGGCAGCAATCAGCCCCAGCATTTT. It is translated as CASSVGSNQPQHF.

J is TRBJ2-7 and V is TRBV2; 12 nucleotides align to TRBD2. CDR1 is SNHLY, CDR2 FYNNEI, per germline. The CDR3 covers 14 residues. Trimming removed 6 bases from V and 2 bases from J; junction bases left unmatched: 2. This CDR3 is CASRPSGGAYEQYF. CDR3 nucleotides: TGTGCCAGCAGACCTAGCGGGGGGGCCTACGAGCAGTACTTC.